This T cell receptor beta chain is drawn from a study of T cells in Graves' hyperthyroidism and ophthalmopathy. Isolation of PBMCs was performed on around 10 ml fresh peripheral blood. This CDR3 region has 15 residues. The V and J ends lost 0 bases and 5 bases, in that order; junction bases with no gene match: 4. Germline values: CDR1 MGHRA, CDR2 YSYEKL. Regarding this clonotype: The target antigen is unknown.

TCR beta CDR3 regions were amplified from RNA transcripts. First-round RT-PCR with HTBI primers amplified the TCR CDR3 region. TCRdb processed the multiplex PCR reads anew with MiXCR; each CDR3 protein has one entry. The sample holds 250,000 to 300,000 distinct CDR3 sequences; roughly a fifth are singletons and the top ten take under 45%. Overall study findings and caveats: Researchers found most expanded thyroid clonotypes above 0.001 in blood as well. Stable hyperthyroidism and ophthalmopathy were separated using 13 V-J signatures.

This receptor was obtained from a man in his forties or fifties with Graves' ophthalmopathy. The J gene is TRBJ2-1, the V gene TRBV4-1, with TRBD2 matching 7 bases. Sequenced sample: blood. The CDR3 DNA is TGCGCCAGCAGCCAAGAGGGGGGAGGGCACAATGAGCAGTTCTTC. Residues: CASSQEGGGHNEQFF.